The entry that follows covers one TCR beta chain sequence. No cognate antigen has been identified for it. Base qualities are not provided; no much larger clone lies one nucleotide away. This same CDR3 is encoded by further DNA sequences in the sample. The cohort comprised several hundred healthy bone marrow donors. Cohort members were all nominally healthy when sampled, although unrecorded immune exposures were likely present. The donor tested CMV seronegative and was one of the 352 seronegative cohort members. A peripheral blood sample was provided by each donor, and peripheral blood mononuclear cells were used for TCR beta sequencing. The Qiagen DNeasy Blood Extraction Kit was used to extract genomic DNA from the blood cell samples. V is cut by 3 bases and J by 7 bases, and the space between the germline ends is 9 bases. Sequences SQVTM (CDR1) and ANQGSEA (CDR2) are obtained from the germline V gene. Including cysteine and phenylalanine, the CDR3 has 12 amino acids. The kept DNA is CDR3 alone, 36 bases in frame from the first base.

The data originate from a study of cytomegalovirus exposure and HLA in healthy donors (dated by TCRdb to 2016 to 2017). Context from the whole study: An earlier analysis of some 500 of the donors reported about 250 Gb of sequence data and 117 million unique TCR beta sequences from some 180 million T cells. An early release that covered roughly 600 HLA-typed donors contained around 330 gigabases of sequencing data and around 80 million unique TCR sequences. Of the approximately 400 genotyped donors, 65% to 90% were placed in the genetic ancestry cluster associated with self-reported Caucasian donors. The aim of the study was to test whether cataloging public T cell receptors could identify signatures of past pathogen exposure. Using immunosequencing, the study profiled T cell repertoires from 500 to 800 subjects and related those repertoires to cytomegalovirus serostatus. In addition to the first cohort of approximately 650 subjects, a separate validation cohort of around 110 different subjects was used. High-throughput TCR immunosequencing, statistical association of individual TCRs with disease status, and machine learning were combined to predict cytomegalovirus infection status. A later analysis re-examined previously published TCR beta repertoires from around 670 donors and added high-resolution HLA genotyping to investigate patterns of TCR occurrence. In the later analysis, no new phenotypic data were used to find candidate immune exposures; instead, reliance was placed on TCR beta sequences and their occurrence across donors. In an earlier analysis of 500 to 650 of the donors, high-throughput TCR beta sequencing was used to judge whether each TCR beta V gene segment behaved as functional or pseudogenic. Donor age, sex, ethnicity and CMV serostatus were compiled alongside the repertoire data. A later genetic analysis used genome-wide SNP genotypes for about 65% of the 666 donors, treating that subset as a discovery cohort. All discovery cohort repertoires had been generated using a single sequencing platform. Class I and class II HLA loci were covered by the typing at four-digit resolution. The number of donors typed differed by locus, with about 629-630 for A, B, C, DRB1 and DQB1, 522 for DQA1, some 570 for DPA1, and 472 for DPB1. Because of strong linkage in the cohort, roughly five DR-DQ haplotypes were treated as single units for association and clustering. Among roughly 370 genotyped donors of the cohort, an average of around 240,000 unique TCR beta nucleotide sequences were sequenced per donor, around 18% of them non-productive. Broader findings and caveats from the paper: Strong co-occurrence of HLA alleles, especially DR and DQ, made assigning TCR associations to individual alleles difficult. According to the authors, the approach could potentially be generalized to other disease states and immunological phenotypes. Because some donors lacked HLA typing at each locus, the association tests relied only on the typed subset. Specific HLA alleles were associated with more than 15,000 TCR beta sequences at a false discovery rate of 0.05 in a later analysis. The cohort was sequenced for TCR beta chains only, and without alpha or paired-chain data the features that could be detected were limited. The study gave a list of over 150 TCR beta chains associated with cytomegalovirus. The classifier was reported to diagnose cytomegalovirus status with high specificity and sensitivity in both the original cohort and the validation cohort. According to a later analysis, TCR association rates differed among HLA loci, with DRB1 alleles showing the most associated TCRs and HLA-C alleles showing the fewest. V-gene and J-gene trimming of TCR beta chains was associated with a missense DCLRE1C variant in a later genetic analysis, and the association was replicated in an independent cohort. Presence/absence analyses assumed roughly uniform sequencing depth across donors, an assumption that may not hold. A further reported finding was that TCR beta sequences accurately predicted the HLA-A and HLA-B alleles for most subjects in the first cohort. Because counts were too low, 15 to 20 rarely observed V segments, including chromosome 9 orphons, were excluded from the earlier analysis of several hundred of the donors. Immune exposure information for the cohort was limited to CMV serostatus. According to a later genetic analysis, donors in an Asian-associated ancestry cluster had fewer N-insertions in productive TCRs than the approximately 650-donor mean. Some IMGT-functional V segments, including TRBV6-2 and TRBV6-3, could not be distinguished by the 87-base-pair reads and were therefore excluded. A few of the identified cytomegalovirus-associated TCR beta chains were confirmed in vitro to be specific for cytomegalovirus antigens. Most TCR sequences were observed very rarely across donors, whereas some public TCRs were present in many individuals. Linkage disequilibrium might explain the correlated functional status among segregating V segments, but an unknown experimental factor could not be excluded. In a later analysis, most CMV-associated TCR beta chains were found to appear HLA-restricted, with HLA associations seemingly driven largely by CMV exposure. In a later analysis, HLA-associated TCR beta chains showed more clonal expansion and lower generation probabilities than non-associated chains that were equally common. A group of highly shared sequence variants was considered likely to be a technical artifact of the sequencing pipeline. In an earlier analysis of approximately 590 of the donors, most TCR beta V segments appeared in productive rearrangements about 90% or about 30% of the time, broadly matching IMGT annotations. Several of the top co-occurrence clusters appeared to be linked to parvovirus B19, influenza, CMV and Epstein-Barr virus, according to a later analysis.

Libraries were made using the immunoSEQ multiplex PCR assay. A mixture of 60 forward primers for TCR Vbeta segments and 13 reverse primers for TCR Jbeta segments was used in the multiplex PCR. The CDR3 region of rearranged TCR beta genes was amplified from genomic DNA with a multiplex PCR assay. The amplified TCR beta libraries were sequenced on the Illumina HiSeq System as 87-base-pair reads. From the authors' description of their analysis: A later analysis tallied roughly 78 million unique TCR beta chains across the 700 or so repertoires, and some 10 million of those chains were shared by two or more donors. Raw reads were error-corrected and collapsed into unique sequences by a nearest-neighbor algorithm in which closely related sequences were merged to remove PCR and sequencing errors. V, D and J gene segments were assigned by aligning CDR3 sequences to IMGT reference sequences. Each retained sequence needed at least a six-nucleotide match to both a V gene segment and a J gene segment. A rearrangement counted as productive if the CDR3 had no stop codons and remained in frame with V and J, and every other rearrangement counted as non-productive. CDR3 was defined according to IMGT convention as the region running from the second conserved V-encoded cysteine to the conserved J-encoded phenylalanine. Sequences without an unambiguous match to a single V gene segment were excluded from the earlier analysis of 587 of the donors. An earlier analysis of roughly 590 of the donors called V segments functional above 56.7% productive rearrangements and segregating when the between-donor standard deviation exceeded 5%. A statistical classification framework was built to diagnose cytomegalovirus status from the catalog of TCR beta chain sequences. In a later analysis, V and J genes were assigned by comparing TCR nucleotide sequences against IMGT/GENE-DB human TR gene sequences. The TCRdist pipeline was used in a later analysis to assign CDR3 sequences and most-parsimonious VDJ recombination scenarios. In a later analysis, each TCR beta chain was defined by its CDR3 amino acid sequence together with its V-gene family, and reads without a unique V-gene family were excluded. To address suspected cross-contamination and a sequencing artifact, a later analysis removed under 600 highly shared, low-generation-probability nucleotide sequences. In a later analysis, a clonal expansion index was calculated for each public chain from normalized within-repertoire ranks of inferred template counts. In a later analysis, generation probabilities were computed with a VDJ recombination model fitted to out-of-frame rearrangements, and the resulting probabilities were checked against IGoR. In a later analysis, TCR-TCR, TCR-HLA and TCR-CMV co-occurrence was scored with hypergeometric tests, and a repertoire-size bias correction was applied to TCR pairs. In a later analysis, false discovery rates were estimated by permuting HLA or CMV assignments 20 times. In a later analysis, co-occurring TCRs were grouped using DBSCAN, and TCRdist sequence similarity was added for clustering within HLA-allele-positive subsets. Repertoires with fewer than 30,000 or more than 120,000 public chains, plus five repertoires with anomalous nucleotide sharing, were excluded from co-occurrence clustering. TCRdb took over this immuneACCESS table, retaining in-frame rearrangements with V and J assigned. Such tables are incomplete; in checked studies, under half of the missing clones stem from an unresolved V gene, and the remainder is unexplained. V and J calls plus clone size are reproduced from that table; the DNA served to infer D and trimming. The sample yields around 100,000 clones; approximately 80% were counted once. Roughly 0.9% of the sample is taken by the ten largest.

The V and J genes are TRBV29-1 and TRBJ1-4; D gene: possibly TRBD1, on 6 matching bases. Sequenced material: PBMCs. This TCR was recovered from a woman in her thirties in good health and CMV-seronegative. This receptor has the CDR3 CSVDRGGEKLFF. The nucleotide sequence is TGCAGCGTTGATAGAGGGGGTGAAAAACTGTTTTTT. With the rest looked up from the reference TRBV29-1 and TRBJ1-4 genes rather than sequenced, the full variable domain is SAVISQKPSRDICQRGTSLTIQCQVDSQVTMMFWYRQQPGQSLTLIATANQGSEATYESGFVIDKFPISRPNLTFSTLTVSNMSPEDSSIYLCSVDRGGEKLFFGSGTQLSVL.